This T cell receptor (beta chain) was identified during a study of blood T cell repertoires in COVID-19. This clone was recorded a few times. Participant-reported clinical history was the basis for cohort assignment. Data came from immunoSEQ multiplex PCR; TCRdb stores just in-frame clones and leaves some out. The sample carries roughly 250,000 clones, around 89% recorded once. The sequenced sample consisted of PBMCs or T cells enriched from blood (not recorded which). This TCR was sampled from a man in his fifties who had been exposed to COVID-19.

The CDR3 region is CASSSDSNTEAFF. The CDR3 nucleotides are TGTGCCAGCAGCTCCGACAGTAACACTGAAGCTTTCTTT. V is TRBV2 and J is TRBJ1-1; possible D gene TRBD1, 5 bases. The CDR3 length is 13 residues. With 6 bases removed from V and 2 bases from J, the gap between germline ends came to 10 bases. Germline values: CDR1 SNHLY, CDR2 FYNNEI. Drawing the rest from reference TRBV2 and TRBJ1-1, the complete variable domain is EPEVTQTPSHQVTQMGQEVILRCVPISNHLYFYWYRQILGQKVEFLVSFYNNEISEKSEIFDDQFSVERPDGSNFTLKIRSTKLEDSAMYFCASSSDSNTEAFFGQGTRLTVV.